This T cell receptor beta chain is from a study of Ad26.COV2.S vaccination and SARS-CoV-2 variants. This clone is a singleton in its sample. Noted treatment: some 20 received Ad26.COV2.S at low or high dose, single or two shots; about 5 received placebo; per-sample allocation not given. Sampling occurred on day 63 after the first vaccine or placebo injection. The administered vaccine (an Ad26 vector) expressed Wuhan-strain SARS-CoV-2 spike. TCRdb's copy holds only in-frame clones and misses some; the assay was immunoSEQ multiplex PCR. The table lists over 350,000 clones, 80% to 90% of them singletons. The ends were cut back, 5 bases at V and 6 bases at J, with 17 bases in the middle. The germline V gene has CDR1 SGHAT and CDR2 FQNNGV. The CDR3 is 14 residues long.

This TCR came from a person aged 18-60 years who received the Ad26.COV2.S COVID-19 vaccine or a placebo. The chain recombines TRBV11-2 with TRBJ2-7, with D perhaps matching TRBD1 or TRBD2 (5 bases each). Sequencing used peripheral blood, obtained in a trial of Ad26.COV2.S vaccine versus placebo. The CDR3 DNA follows: TGTGCCAGCAGCACCCGGGGACCCCGGCGCGAGCAGTACTTC. Encoded protein: CASSTRGPRREQYF. Full variable domain (missing parts from reference TRBV11-2 and TRBJ2-7): EAGVAQSPRYKIIEKRQSVAFWCNPISGHATLYWYQQILGQGPKLLIQFQNNGVVDDSQLPKDRFSAERLKGVDSTLKIQPAKLEDSAVYLCASSTRGPRREQYFGPGTRLTVT.